This T cell receptor (beta chain) is from a study of early T cells in non-severe SARS-CoV-2 infection (dated by TCRdb to the early 2020s). For context, the study as a whole: Because TCR sequencing was done on bulk RNA from unsorted whole blood, the alpha and beta chains could not be paired.

The library was obtained by 5' RACE. Instrument used: NextSeq 500. In the TCR library protocol, unique molecular identifiers were attached to individual cDNA molecules to correct for PCR bias and sequencing error. Both TCR alpha and beta chains were sequenced, and tight co-correlation was observed between alpha and beta sequence abundances in each sample. The authors' analysis ran thus. Decombinator V4 was used to perform V gene, J gene and CDR3 annotation of TCR sequences. TCRs were defined as expanded if a significant change between any two time points was detected under a Poisson model with p below 0.0001. TCR abundances were normalised to the total number of TCRs sequenced per sample and expressed as counts per million. MAIT TCRs were defined by TRAV1-2 paired with TRAJ12, TRAJ20 or TRAJ33, and iNKT TCRs by TRAV10 paired with TRAJ18. VDJdb, accessed 1 November 2021, was searched for CMV, EBV and SARS-CoV-2 annotated TCRs, excluding TCRs annotated for multiple antigens. The raw public reads went through TCRdb reprocessing: fastp at Q25, MiXCR clone calling, in-frame beta chains kept. CDR3 protein sequences are deduplicated, and each keeps its most common genes and DNA. Clone size and V and J calls follow TCRdb, not the original study. Counted in this sample were approximately 31,000 distinct CDR3 sequences; roughly 5.7% of them appeared once. The leading ten clones occupy 6% to 7.5% of the sample.

A case-control design nested within a healthcare worker cohort in London, UK, was used, with weekly nasopharyngeal swab PCR tests and blood sampling performed. Healthcare workers were recruited during the week of the UK lockdown, between 23 and 31 March 2020, and followed weekly for up to about 15 weeks. The paper as a whole reports these results and caveats: Matching against VDJdb was skewed toward anti-spike CD8 responses, likely underestimated virus-specific expansions, and missed private and CD4 specificities.

This clonotype is deemed medium-sized (0.01 to 0.1%). No antigen is known for it. Within one base of it there is no much larger clone, and no base qualities were kept. V is cut back by 6 bases and J by 3 bases, with 8 bases in the junction unmatched. The CDR3, from cysteine to phenylalanine, totals 14 residues. Of the read, only the CDR3 DNA is kept; its 42 bases are in frame from base 1. CDR1 and CDR2, looked up from the germline V gene (reference sequence), are SEHNR and FQNEAQ. This clonotype was obtained from an adult who was a healthcare worker with PCR-confirmed SARS-CoV-2 infection or an uninfected control (not recorded which). Source material: whole blood. The V and J segments used are TRBV7-9 and TRBJ2-7, with 7 bases matching TRBD1. This receptor carries the CDR3 CASRPDRAIYEQYF. The base sequence is TGTGCCAGCAGGCCTGACAGGGCAATCTACGAGCAGTACTTC. The reference TRBV7-9 and TRBJ2-7 proteins fill in what lies around the CDR3, so the full variable domain reads DTGVSQNPRHKITKRGQNVTFRCDPISEHNRLYWYRQTLGQGPEFLTYFQNEAQLEKSRLLSDRFSAERPKGSFSTLEIQRTEQGDSAMYLCASRPDRAIYEQYFGPGTRLTVT.